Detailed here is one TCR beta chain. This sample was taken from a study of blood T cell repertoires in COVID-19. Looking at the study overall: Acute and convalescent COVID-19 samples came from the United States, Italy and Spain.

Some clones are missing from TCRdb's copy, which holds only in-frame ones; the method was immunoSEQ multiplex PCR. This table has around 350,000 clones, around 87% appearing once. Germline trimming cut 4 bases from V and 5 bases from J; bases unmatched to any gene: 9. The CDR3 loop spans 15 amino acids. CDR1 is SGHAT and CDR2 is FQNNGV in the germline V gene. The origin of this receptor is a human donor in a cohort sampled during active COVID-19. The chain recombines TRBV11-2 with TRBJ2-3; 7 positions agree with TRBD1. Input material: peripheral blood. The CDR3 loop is CASSSPTGVRDTQYF. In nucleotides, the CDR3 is TGTGCCAGCAGCTCGCCTACAGGGGTTAGAGATACGCAGTATTTT.